The sequence of this T cell receptor (beta chain) was determined in a study of CD8 T cell repertoires and HIV-1 epitope variants. In the case of this clone: Its specificity is unknown.

On the immunoSEQ platform, TCR beta CDR3s were sequenced at survey depth. This table comes from immunoSEQ multiplex PCR, and its TCRdb copy is limited to in-frame clones, with some not included. The sample consists of 6,000 or so clones, 60% to 70% of them appearing once. The TCR originated in a male donor with HIV. What was sequenced was cultured CD8+ T cells derived from PBMCs.

The CDR3 sequence is CASSLGGNEQFF. The DNA for the CDR3 is TGCGCCAGCAGCTTGGGGGGAAATGAGCAGTTCTTC. The V gene is TRBV5-1, the J gene TRBJ2-1, with D unresolved. CDR3 length: 12 residues. Trimming removed 0 bases from V and 7 bases from J, with 5 bases in between. Germline CDR1 reads SGHRS; CDR2 reads YFSETQ.